A selection of T cell receptor beta chains follows, all from one sample in a study of blood T cell repertoires in COVID-19. Using immunoSEQ multiplex PCR, the repertoire was profiled, and TCRdb retains in-frame clones only, with some absent. Among about 97,000 clones listed, 84% were seen once. The sequenced sample was peripheral blood. Source of these receptors: a middle-aged man with active or convalescent COVID-19. The CDR3 runs from the conserved cysteine through the conserved F or W. The D gene is left open where the match is weak. Rows may omit the clone size; those that give it use once, few, many or a size class.

D	V	size	J	DNA	CDR3
.	TRBV11-2	medium-sized	TRBJ2-3	TGTGCCAGCAGCCCAAAGACAGGACTGGTAGATACGCAGTATTTT	CASSPKTGLVDTQYF
TRBD1	TRBV19	.	TRBJ2-7	TGTGCCAGTAGTAAGGGGACAGCTTCCTACGAGCAGTACTTC	CASSKGTASYEQYF
.	TRBV25-1	.	TRBJ2-1	TGTGCCAGCTCCTGGAGGGGATCGGAGCAGTTCTTC	CASSWRGSEQFF
.	TRBV7-9	once	TRBJ1-4	TGTGCCAGCAGCGCGCCCGATGAAAAACTGTTTTTT	CASSAPDEKLFF
.	TRBV3-1/TRBV3-2	.	TRBJ2-7	TGTGCCAGCAGCCAATTAGCGGAAAGCTACGAGCAGTACTTC	CASSQLAESYEQYF
.	TRBV7-2	.	TRBJ1-5	TGTGCCAGCAGCTTAACAGGGACCGGTCAGCCCCAGCATTTT	CASSLTGTGQPQHF
TRBD2	TRBV3-1/TRBV3-2	.	TRBJ2-6	TGTGCCAGCAGCCAAGGGCTAGCGGTGGTCTCTGGGGCCAACGTCCTGACTTTC	CASSQGLAVVSGANVLTF
TRBD1	TRBV5-6	.	TRBJ1-6	TGTGCCAGCAGCTGGGGACAGGGTAATTCACCCCTCCACTTT	CASSWGQGNSPLHF
.	TRBV15	once	TRBJ1-1	TGTGCCACCAGCAGGCTAGGCACTGAAGCTTTCTTT	CATSRLGTEAFF
.	TRBV3-1/TRBV3-2	.	TRBJ1-2	TGTGCCAGCAGCCGTGGCGGATCTAACTATGGCTACACCTTC	CASSRGGSNYGYTF
.	TRBV5-4	few	TRBJ2-5	TGTGCCAGCAGGTACCGATTATTGGACTCTGAAGAGACCCAGTACTTC	CASRYRLLDSEETQYF
TRBD1	TRBV10-2	.	TRBJ2-7	TGCGCCAGCAGTGTCGGACAGGGTGGCGAGCAGTACTTC	CASSVGQGGEQYF
TRBD1	TRBV23-1	.	TRBJ1-5	TGCGCCAGCAACCGACTGGACAGGAAACATCAGCCCCAGCATTTT	CASNRLDRKHQPQHF
TRBD1	TRBV9	.	TRBJ1-6	TGTGCCAGCAGCGTGGAGGGACAGGGTAATTCACCCCTCCACTTT	CASSVEGQGNSPLHF
.	TRBV28	.	TRBJ1-5	TGTGCCAGCAGTTTAAACGGTATCGGCAATCAGCCCCAGCATTTT	CASSLNGIGNQPQHF
TRBD1	TRBV10-3	.	TRBJ2-1	TGTGCCATCAGGAGTACAGGGGACCACAATGAGCAGTTCTTC	CAIRSTGDHNEQFF